A single sample gave rise to the 18 T cell receptor beta chains below, sequenced in a study of CD8 T cells in Susac syndrome. RNA amounts of roughly 0.5 to 1 ug underwent reverse transcription with random hexamers. TCRdb re-called the immunoSEQ multiplex PCR reads with MiXCR, one entry per CDR3 protein. Among 95,000 to 150,000 distinct CDR3 sequences, 96% were seen once, and the ten largest hold about 0.13%. Sequencing was performed on CD4+ T cells from PBMCs. These receptors were taken from a human donor with Susac syndrome.

The genes are TRBV20-1 and TRBJ2-7, with 9 nucleotides matching TRBD2. The CDR3 has 15 amino acids. Germline V CDR1 and CDR2: DFQATT, SNEGSKA (reference sequence). With 5 bases clipped from V and 0 bases from J, the junction kept 8 bases outside the gene matches. In DNA form, the CDR3 reads TGCAGTGCTCCCCCAAATAGCGGGAGCTCCTACGAGCAGTACTTC. Its translation: CSAPPNSGSSYEQYF.

In DNA form, the CDR3 reads TGTGCCTGGGAATCTATGGGACAGGGTCTTGACACCATATATTTT. This sequence encodes CAWESMGQGLDTIYF. The genes are TRBV30 and TRBJ1-3; 9 nucleotides line up with TRBD1. The V and J ends lost 5 bases and 8 bases, in that order; junction bases with no gene match: 13. The CDR3 contains 15 residues. Germline CDR1 is GTSNPN and CDR2 is SVGIG (reference sequence).

The chain combines TRBV7-2 with TRBJ2-1, with D unclear. Germline assignment: CDR1 SGHTA and CDR2 FQGNSA. The V end lost 4 bases, the J end lost 3 bases, and 4 bases lay between the germline ends. The CDR3 is made up of 12 amino acids. The CDR3 nucleotides read TGTGCCAGCAGCTCCTTCTACAATGAGCAGTTCTTC. The encoded protein is CASSSFYNEQFF.

This sequence joins TRBV6-5 and TRBJ2-1; 7 nucleotides agree with TRBD1. V was clipped by 7 bases and J by 6 bases; unmatched bases: 6. Per germline, CDR1 MNHEY and CDR2 SVGAGI. This CDR3 has 13 amino acids. The CDR3 DNA sequence: TGTGCCAGCAAAACAGGGGCGGTCAATGAGCAGTTCTTC. It codes for CASKTGAVNEQFF.

V and J are TRBV7-8 and TRBJ2-7, with 8 bases identical to TRBD1. After removal of 4 bases from V and 10 bases from J, the junction contained 3 bases not matched to a gene. Germline-derived CDR1 and CDR2 are SGHVS and FQNEAQ. There are 11 residues in the CDR3. Here the CDR3 reads CASSSTGVQYF. CDR3 bases: TGTGCCAGCAGCTCGACAGGGGTTCAGTACTTC.

The chain couples TRBV20-1 to TRBJ2-3; 10 nucleotides align to TRBD2. The CDR3 loop spans 14 amino acids. Germline values: CDR1 DFQATT, CDR2 SNEGSKA (reference sequence). The V gene end was trimmed by 5 bases and the J gene end by 6 bases; junction bases not matched to a gene: 8. CDR3 DNA sequence: TGCAGTGCTCGCCTAGCGGGAGATGATGATACGCAGTATTTT. It is translated as CSARLAGDDDTQYF.

J is TRBJ2-1 and V is TRBV5-4; 10 nucleotides agree with TRBD2. This CDR3 has 15 residues. Germline CDR1 SGHNT, CDR2 YYREEE (reference sequence). The trim removed 3 bases at V and 9 bases at J, leaving 9 bases unmatched. In nucleotides, the CDR3 is TGTGCCAGCAGCTCGCCGGGACTAGCGAGCGGTGAGCAGTTCTTC. Amino acids: CASSSPGLASGEQFF.

The chain has TRBV30 and TRBJ1-1, with a weak D call TRBD1 (6 bases). Trimming shortened V by 2 bases and J by 4 bases, and 17 bases separated the two germline ends. The CDR3 contains 15 residues. Germline V gene data show CDR1 as GTSNPN and CDR2 as SVGIG (reference sequence). This CDR3 reads CAWSSGQKFFTEAFF. CDR3 in DNA: TGTGCCTGGAGTTCGGGACAAAAGTTTTTCACTGAAGCTTTCTTT.

This chain joins TRBV28 and TRBJ2-2; 9 nucleotides align to TRBD2. Germline V gives CDR1 MDHEN, CDR2 SYDVKM. The CDR3 length is 14 residues. V was pared by 7 bases and J by 7 bases, with 7 bases of the junction left unmatched. The CDR3 spells CASIWGSGSGELFF. Written as DNA, the CDR3 is TGTGCCAGCATCTGGGGTAGCGGGAGCGGGGAGCTGTTTTTT.

The CDR3 nucleotides are TGTGCCAGCAGCCAACTAGGGACAGGCCAAGCTAACTATGGCTACACCTTC. This sequence encodes CASSQLGTGQANYGYTF. The rearrangement uses TRBV13 and TRBJ1-2; 8 bases agree with TRBD1. V shed 5 bases, J shed 0 bases, and the junction held 11 bases outside the gene matches. The CDR3 is 17 residues long. Looked up from germline, CDR1 is PRHDT and CDR2 is FYEKMQ (reference sequence).

For the CDR3, the DNA is TGTGCCAGCAGTCCCATGTACCAAGAGACCCAGTACTTC. It translates to CASSPMYQETQYF. The V gene is TRBV25-1, the J gene TRBJ2-5; no firm D call. This CDR3 has 13 amino acids. CDR1 is MGHDK and CDR2 is SYGVNS in the germline V gene. Trimming cost V 5 bases and J 0 bases, with 7 bases left between them. Variable domain in full (rest from reference TRBV25-1 and TRBJ2-5): EADIYQTPRYLVIGTGKKITLECSQTMGHDKMYWYQQDPGMELHLIHYSYGVNSTEKGDLSSESTVSRIRTEHFPLTLESARPSHTSQYLCASSPMYQETQYFGPGTRLLVL.

V usage is TRBV11-1 and J usage is TRBJ1-5; possible D gene TRBD1, 5 bases. This CDR3 comprises 13 residues. Trimming took 6 bases from V and 5 from J, leaving 11 bases between them. Germline CDR1 is SGHAT and CDR2 is FQDESV (reference sequence). The CDR3 DNA is TGTGCCAGCAGTTGGGACGAGGATCAGCCCCAGCATTTT. Translated, it gives CASSWDEDQPQHF.

V gene TRBV15 combines with J gene TRBJ1-1, with TRBD1 matching over 9 bases. V was clipped by 1 base and J by 3 bases; unmatched bases: 9. Germline V lookup: CDR1 LNHNV, CDR2 YYDKDF (reference sequence). This CDR3 is 17 amino acids long. This chain's CDR3 is CATSRGGTGMGDTEAFF. CDR3 in DNA: TGTGCCACCAGCAGAGGCGGGACAGGGATGGGAGACACTGAAGCTTTCTTT.

This clonotype was seen a few times. J is TRBJ2-7 and V is TRBV6-5; D call uncertain. Germline-derived CDR1 and CDR2 are MNHEY and SVGAGI. V lost 4 bases and J lost 3, with 4 bases in between. This CDR3 contains 11 residues. CDR3 sequence reads: CASSSYYEQYF. CDR3 in DNA: TGTGCCAGCAGTTCTTACTACGAGCAGTACTTC.

This rearrangement joins TRBV5-6 to TRBJ2-1; D not certain. The V end lost 5 bases, the J end lost 0 bases, and 6 bases lay between the germline ends. The CDR3 consists of 13 residues. CDR1 is SGHDT, CDR2 YYEEEE, per germline. CDR3 DNA: TGTGCCAGCAGGGCTGCCTCCTACAATGAGCAGTTCTTC. Protein product: CASRAASYNEQFF.

The CDR3 sequence: CSARDIAGHYEQYF. The CDR3 nucleotides read TGCAGTGCTAGAGACATAGCGGGCCACTACGAGCAGTACTTC. This chain connects TRBV20-1 to TRBJ2-7, with 7 bases that match TRBD2. The CDR3 loop spans 14 amino acids. Germline V gene sequence: CDR1 DFQATT, CDR2 SNEGSKA (reference sequence). V trimming: 0 bases; J trimming: 3 bases; junction bases outside the gene matches: 5.

The chain has TRBV20-1 and TRBJ2-7, with TRBD2 matching over 10 bases. Germline CDR1 and CDR2: DFQATT and SNEGSKA (reference sequence). Germline trimming cut 5 bases from V and 3 bases from J; bases unmatched to any gene: 4. The CDR3 has 13 residues. CDR3 bases: TGCAGTGCTGCCCGGACTAGCGGCTACGAGCAGTACTTC. Residues: CSAARTSGYEQYF.

The chain employs TRBV30 and TRBJ1-1; 8 bases fit TRBD1. Trimming took 6 bases from V and 11 from J; bases not matched to a gene: 11. The CDR3 consists of 12 residues. Per germline, CDR1 GTSNPN and CDR2 SVGIG (reference sequence). The CDR3 nucleotides read TGTGCCTGCCTGACAGGGGTAAAATGGGCTTTCTTT. Amino acid sequence: CACLTGVKWAFF.